Listed here are 11 T cell receptor beta chains from one sample, sequenced in a study of T cells in Graves' hyperthyroidism and ophthalmopathy. RNA transcripts provided the source from which TCR beta CDR3 regions were amplified. The TCR CDR3 first-round RT-PCR relied on the HTBI primer set. One entry per CDR3 protein results from TCRdb running MiXCR on the multiplex PCR reads. The data hold 550,000 to 650,000 distinct CDR3 sequences, with around 15% observed a single time. Sequenced sample: blood. The receptors were sampled from a woman aged 40 to 50 with Graves' hyperthyroidism.

CDR3 loop: CSARDASGAGSQYF. CDR3 DNA: TGCAGTGCTAGAGACGCTAGCGGGGCTGGATCGCAGTATTTT. The chain links TRBV20-1 to TRBJ2-3; the match to TRBD2 covers 9 bases. J was trimmed by 10 bases and V by 0 bases; bases with no gene match: 8. The CDR3 has 14 amino acids. Germline loops: CDR1 DFQATT, CDR2 SNEGSKA (reference sequence).

This clonotype was detected only a few times. The gene calls are TRBV29-1 and TRBJ2-1, with D uncertain. The CDR3 has 12 residues. The ends were cut back, 3 bases at V and 7 bases at J, with 10 bases in the middle. Germline CDR1 and CDR2: SQVTM and ANQGSEA. The CDR3: CSVDENGNEQFF. CDR3 sequence (DNA): TGCAGCGTTGATGAGAATGGGAATGAGCAGTTCTTC.

This clonotype has a handful of counts. The rearrangement joins TRBV29-1 to TRBJ1-2; TRBD1 matches at 10 bases. Germline V lookup: CDR1 SQVTM, CDR2 ANQGSEA. Trimming removed 4 bases from V and 3 bases from J; junction bases left unmatched: 11. The CDR3 has 16 amino acids. The CDR3, as DNA: TGCAGCGTTGGCGGGACCGGGACAGGGGACCACTATGGCTACACCTTC. As protein: CSVGGTGTGDHYGYTF.

This clonotype was observed at least ten times. The rearrangement joins TRBV12-3 or TRBV12-4 to TRBJ1-4, with 8 nucleotides matching TRBD1. The CDR3 runs 14 residues. The ends lost 6 bases at V and 5 bases at J; junction bases unmatched: 5. CDR3 nucleotide sequence: TGTGCCAGCAGAACAGGGGGAGGAAATGAAAAACTGTTTTTT. This codes for CASRTGGGNEKLFF.

The sample holds a few counts of this clonotype. This chain joins TRBV24-1 and TRBJ2-1, with 9 positions matching TRBD1. J lost 3 bases, V lost 5 bases, and 7 bases had no gene match. Germline V CDR1 and CDR2: KGHDR, SFDVKD. The CDR3 covers 16 residues. The CDR3 reads CATSVAGTGIYNEQFF. The CDR3 DNA sequence: TGTGCCACCAGTGTTGCCGGGACAGGGATCTACAATGAGCAGTTCTTC.

The sample holds a few counts of this clonotype. The rearrangement links TRBV5-1 to TRBJ2-1, with 9 bases matching TRBD2. This CDR3 comprises 15 residues. Trimming at V came to 1 base and at J to 8 bases, leaving 7 bases not matched to a gene. CDR1 and CDR2 (germline): SGHRS, YFSETQ. CDR3 coding DNA: TGCGCCAGCAGCTTGTGGGTAGCGGGAGCCGATGAGCAGTTCTTC. As protein: CASSLWVAGADEQFF.

The chain links TRBV7-2 to TRBJ2-7, with TRBD2 as a possible D gene (5 bases). With 0 bases removed from V and 2 bases from J, the gap between germline ends came to 11 bases. This CDR3 has 15 amino acids. The germline CDR1 and CDR2 sequences are SGHTA and FQGNSA. In DNA, the CDR3 is TGTGCCAGCAGCTTAGCGAGAGCGGAGCCCTACGAGCAGTACTTC. Translated, it gives CASSLARAEPYEQYF.

This clonotype was counted between two and nine times. The chain combines TRBV29-1 with TRBJ2-1; weak D call: TRBD1 (5 bases). The CDR3 extends over 12 amino acids. The V end lost 1 base, the J end lost 9 bases, and 10 bases lay between the germline ends. Per the germline V gene, CDR1 is SQVTM and CDR2 is ANQGSEA. CDR3 amino acids: CSVEGEGVEQFF. The CDR3 nucleotides read TGCAGCGTTGAAGGCGAAGGGGTTGAGCAGTTCTTC.

In this sample, this clonotype turned up once. The V call is TRBV28, the J call TRBJ2-7; D not resolved. This CDR3 comprises 14 residues. V was cut by 6 bases and J by 5 bases, with 17 bases left in between. Germline lookup yields CDR1 MDHEN and CDR2 SYDVKM. DNA of the CDR3: TGTGCCAGCAGACTAACCGCGGCTGGGAACGAGCAGTACTTC. It encodes CASRLTAAGNEQYF.

V is TRBV6-1 and J is TRBJ2-4, with a tentative D call TRBD2 (6 bases). Trimming cost V 4 bases and J 3 bases, with 16 bases left between them. Germline CDR1 and CDR2: MNHNS and SASEGT. The CDR3 is 16 amino acids. The CDR3 region is CASSGGTAGFKNIQYF. DNA for the CDR3: TGTGCCAGCAGTGGGGGGACTGCGGGCTTCAAAAACATTCAGTACTTC.

The chain couples TRBV11-2 to TRBJ1-1; no clear D gene. Trimming pared 3 bases from V and 5 bases from J, leaving 10 bases between. The length of the CDR3 is 13 residues. Germline V lookup: CDR1 SGHAT, CDR2 FQNNGV. As DNA, the CDR3 is TGTGCCAGCAGCTTCCTTAAGTATACTGAAGCTTTCTTT. It encodes CASSFLKYTEAFF. Variable domain in full (rest from reference TRBV11-2 and TRBJ1-1): EAGVAQSPRYKIIEKRQSVAFWCNPISGHATLYWYQQILGQGPKLLIQFQNNGVVDDSQLPKDRFSAERLKGVDSTLKIQPAKLEDSAVYLCASSFLKYTEAFFGQGTRLTVV.